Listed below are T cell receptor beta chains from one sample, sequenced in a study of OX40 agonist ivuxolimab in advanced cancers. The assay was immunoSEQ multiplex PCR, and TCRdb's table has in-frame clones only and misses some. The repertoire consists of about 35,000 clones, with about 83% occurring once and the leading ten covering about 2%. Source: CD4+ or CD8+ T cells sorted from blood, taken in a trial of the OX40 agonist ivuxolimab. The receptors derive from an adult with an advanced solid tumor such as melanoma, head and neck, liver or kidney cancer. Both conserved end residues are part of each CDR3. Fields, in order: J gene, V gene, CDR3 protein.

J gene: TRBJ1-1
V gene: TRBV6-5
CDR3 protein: CASSYGQGAAEAFF

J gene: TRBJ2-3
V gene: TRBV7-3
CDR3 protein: CASSPGPLLDTQYF

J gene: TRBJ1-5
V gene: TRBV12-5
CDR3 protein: CASGSAVGLGQPQHF

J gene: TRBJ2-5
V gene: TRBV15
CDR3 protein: CATSSGETQYF

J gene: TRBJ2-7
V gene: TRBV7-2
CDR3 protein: CASSLGVYEQYF

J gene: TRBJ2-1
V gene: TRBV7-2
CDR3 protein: CASSYSGAVNEQFF

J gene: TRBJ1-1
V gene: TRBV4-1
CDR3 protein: CASSHYGTGNTEAFF

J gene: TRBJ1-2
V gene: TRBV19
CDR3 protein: CASSVRTGGMIYGYTF

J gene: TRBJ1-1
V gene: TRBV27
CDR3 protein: CASRRPGRNTEAFF

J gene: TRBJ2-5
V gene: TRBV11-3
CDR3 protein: CASSSGQGETQYF

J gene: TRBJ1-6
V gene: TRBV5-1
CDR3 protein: CASSQDRGRSYNSPLHF

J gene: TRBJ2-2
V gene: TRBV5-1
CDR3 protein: CASSSGQSNTGELFF

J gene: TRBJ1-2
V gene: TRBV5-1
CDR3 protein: CASSFQGSGYTF

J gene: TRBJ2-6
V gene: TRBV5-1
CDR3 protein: CASSLRQDRSVSGANVLTF

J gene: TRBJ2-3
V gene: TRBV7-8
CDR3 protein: CASSSDRLAGGLF

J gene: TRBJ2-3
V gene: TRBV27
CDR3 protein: CASSSRTDTQYF

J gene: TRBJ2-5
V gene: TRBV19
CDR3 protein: CASREGIQETQYF

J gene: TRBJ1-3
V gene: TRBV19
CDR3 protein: CASSSQGSGNTIYF

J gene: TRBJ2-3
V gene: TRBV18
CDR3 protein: CASSPLEISSTDTQYF

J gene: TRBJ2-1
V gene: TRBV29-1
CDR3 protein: CSGLQGYYNEQFF

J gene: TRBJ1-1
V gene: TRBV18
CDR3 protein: CASSLNRDTEAFF

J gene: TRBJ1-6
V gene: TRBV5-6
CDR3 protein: CASSLYPGSSYNSPLHF

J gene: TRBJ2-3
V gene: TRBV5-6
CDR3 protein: CASSHGTSGGKDTQYF

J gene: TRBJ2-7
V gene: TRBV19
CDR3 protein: CASSDSGRSFYEQYF

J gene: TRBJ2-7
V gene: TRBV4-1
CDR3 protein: CASSQARLRVAGGYEQYF

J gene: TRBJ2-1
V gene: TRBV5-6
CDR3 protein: CASSSLAGGFNDEQFF

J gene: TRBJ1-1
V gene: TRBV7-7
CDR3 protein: CASSLDRNTEAFF

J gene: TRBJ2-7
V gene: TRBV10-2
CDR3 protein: CASKVGPYEQYF

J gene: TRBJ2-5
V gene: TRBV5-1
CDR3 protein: CASSQDERGTQYF

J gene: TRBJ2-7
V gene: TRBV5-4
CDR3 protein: CASSLVGGGKVYEQYF

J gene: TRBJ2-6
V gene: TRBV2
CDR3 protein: CASSRISGANVLTF

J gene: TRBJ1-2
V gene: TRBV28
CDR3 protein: CASSIISRYGYTF

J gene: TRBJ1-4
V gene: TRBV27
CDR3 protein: CASSLSPGLFQNEKLFF

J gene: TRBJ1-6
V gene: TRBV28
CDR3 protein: CASSRQDPPLHF

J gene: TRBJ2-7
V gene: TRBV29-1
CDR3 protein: CSVGGQGRGYEQYF

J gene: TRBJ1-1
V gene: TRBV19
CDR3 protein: CASSTGGYTEAFF

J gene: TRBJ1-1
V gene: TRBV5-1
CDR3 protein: CASSLAAGENTEAFF

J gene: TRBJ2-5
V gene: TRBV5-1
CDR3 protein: CASSGDRGLETQYF

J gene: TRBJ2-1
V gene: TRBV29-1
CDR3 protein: CSDRQGLEQFF

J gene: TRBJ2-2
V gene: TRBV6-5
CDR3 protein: CASRNMVMGELFF

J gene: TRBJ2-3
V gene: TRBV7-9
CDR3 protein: CASSLGSGNTQYF

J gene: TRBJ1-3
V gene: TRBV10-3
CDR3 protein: CALRPTGGGNTIYF

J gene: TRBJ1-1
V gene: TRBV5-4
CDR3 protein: CASSLAGKPEAFF

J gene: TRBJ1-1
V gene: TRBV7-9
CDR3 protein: CASSLEGANTEAFF

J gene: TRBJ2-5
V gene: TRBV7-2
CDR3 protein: CASSIQTGNQETQYF

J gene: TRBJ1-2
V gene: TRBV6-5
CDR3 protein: CASSYTRGIYGYTF

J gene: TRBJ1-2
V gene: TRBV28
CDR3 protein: CASSPQGYYGYTF

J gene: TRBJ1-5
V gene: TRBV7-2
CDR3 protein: CASSLETGSNQPQHF

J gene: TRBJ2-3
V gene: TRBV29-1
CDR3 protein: CSVERGQNTDTQYF

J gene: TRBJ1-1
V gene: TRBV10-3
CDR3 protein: CAISESTRGEAFF

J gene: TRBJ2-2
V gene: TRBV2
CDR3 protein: CASRTRGPGTSGRTGELFF

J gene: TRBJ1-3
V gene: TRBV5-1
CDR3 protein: CASSLGGRSGNTIYF

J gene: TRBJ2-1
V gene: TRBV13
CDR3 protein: CASSILGQAKRFF

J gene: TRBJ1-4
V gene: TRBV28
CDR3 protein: CASSTSSATNEKLFF

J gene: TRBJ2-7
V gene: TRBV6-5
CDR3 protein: CASTQRQSAGYEQYF